This T cell receptor beta chain was recovered during a study of cytomegalovirus exposure and HLA in healthy donors. Study observations and caveats: Common viral pathogens were later found to be apparently linked to several of the most significant clusters. About 87% or about 30% of the time was how often most TCR beta V segments were productive, according to an earlier analysis.

With respect to this clone: Its cognate antigen is unknown.

The ends were cut back, 10 bases at V and 0 bases at J, with 12 bases in the middle. CDR3 length: 13 residues. Germline CDR1 LNHDA, CDR2 SQIVND (reference sequence). A multiplex PCR was run with 60 Vbeta primers and 13 Jbeta primers. Measured with immunoSEQ multiplex PCR; TCRdb has only the in-frame clones, and not every one. The data show fewer than 80,000 clones, about 78% seen once. This TCR was recovered from a man between 18 and 35 years old in good health and CMV-seronegative. Sample: PBMCs. J is TRBJ1-1 and V is TRBV19; D gene unclear. CDR3 DNA sequence: TGTGCCACCCAAACAGACATGAACACTGAAGCTTTCTTT. Translation: CATQTDMNTEAFF.